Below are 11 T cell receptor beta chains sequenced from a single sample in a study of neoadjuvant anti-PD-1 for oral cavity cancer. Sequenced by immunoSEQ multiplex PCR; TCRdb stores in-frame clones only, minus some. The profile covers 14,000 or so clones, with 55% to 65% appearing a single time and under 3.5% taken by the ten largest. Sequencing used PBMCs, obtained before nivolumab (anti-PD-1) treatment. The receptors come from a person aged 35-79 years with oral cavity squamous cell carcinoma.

The DNA of the CDR3 is TGCGCCAGCAGTCGAACTGGCCTAGCGGGAGGGCCACAGTCCCCCAATGAGCAGTTCTTC. Its protein is CASSRTGLAGGPQSPNEQFF. J is TRBJ2-1 and V is TRBV4-1; TRBD2 matches at 12 bases. CDR3 length: 20 residues. V shed 6 bases and J 6 bases; nucleotides not matched to a gene: 21. Germline CDR1 is MGHRA and CDR2 is YSYEKL.

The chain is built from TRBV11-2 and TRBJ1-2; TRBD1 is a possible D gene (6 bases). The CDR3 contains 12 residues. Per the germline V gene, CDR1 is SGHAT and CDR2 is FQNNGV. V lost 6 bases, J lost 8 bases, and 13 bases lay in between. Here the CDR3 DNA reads TGTGCCAGCAGTTATACAGGGCTCGGCTACACCTTC. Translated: CASSYTGLGYTF.

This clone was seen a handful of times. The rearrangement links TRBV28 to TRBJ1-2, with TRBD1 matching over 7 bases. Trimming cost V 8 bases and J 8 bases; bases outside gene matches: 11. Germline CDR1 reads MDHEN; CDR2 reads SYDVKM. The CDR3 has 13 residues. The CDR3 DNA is TGTGCCAGCGCCCAAGGGGGCGCGAGGGGCTACACCTTC. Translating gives CASAQGGARGYTF.

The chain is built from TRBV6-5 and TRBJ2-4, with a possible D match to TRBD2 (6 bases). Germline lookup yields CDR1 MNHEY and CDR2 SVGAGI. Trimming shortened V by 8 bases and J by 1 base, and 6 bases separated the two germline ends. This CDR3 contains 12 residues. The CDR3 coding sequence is TGTGCCAGCGGGGGGGCCAAAAACATTCAGTACTTC. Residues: CASGGAKNIQYF.

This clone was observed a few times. CDR3 DNA: TGTGCCAGCGGGCCAGGGAAGGACTATGGCTACACCTTC. It specifies CASGPGKDYGYTF. This chain links TRBV2 with TRBJ1-2, with D possibly TRBD1 on 5 matching bases. V gave up 8 bases and J gave up 3 bases, with 13 bases separating them. The CDR3 covers 13 residues. Per germline, CDR1 SNHLY and CDR2 FYNNEI.

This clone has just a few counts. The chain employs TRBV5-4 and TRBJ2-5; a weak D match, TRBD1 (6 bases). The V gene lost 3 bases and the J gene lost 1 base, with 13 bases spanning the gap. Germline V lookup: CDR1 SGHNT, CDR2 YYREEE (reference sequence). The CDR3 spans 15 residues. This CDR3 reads CASSYHPDSQETQYF. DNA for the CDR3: TGTGCCAGCAGCTACCATCCGGACAGCCAAGAGACCCAGTACTTC.

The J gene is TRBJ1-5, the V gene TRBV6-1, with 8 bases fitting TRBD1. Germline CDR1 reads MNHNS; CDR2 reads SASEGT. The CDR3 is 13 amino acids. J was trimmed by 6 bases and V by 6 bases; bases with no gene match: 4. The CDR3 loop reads CASSRTGSQPQHF. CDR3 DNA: TGTGCCAGCAGCAGGACAGGGTCTCAGCCCCAGCATTTT.

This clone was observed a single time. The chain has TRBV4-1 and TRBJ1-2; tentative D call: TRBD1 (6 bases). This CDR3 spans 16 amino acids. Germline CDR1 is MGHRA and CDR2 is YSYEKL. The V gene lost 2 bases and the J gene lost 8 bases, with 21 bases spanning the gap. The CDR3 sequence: CASSQPDRRMAGGYTF. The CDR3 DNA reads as TGCGCCAGCAGCCAACCAGACAGGCGAATGGCGGGGGGCTACACCTTC.

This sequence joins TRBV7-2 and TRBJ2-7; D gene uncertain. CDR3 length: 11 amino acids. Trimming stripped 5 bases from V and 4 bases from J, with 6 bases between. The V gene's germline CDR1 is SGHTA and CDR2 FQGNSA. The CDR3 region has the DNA TGTGCCAGCAGCCTTAGGTACGAGCAGTACTTC. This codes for CASSLRYEQYF.

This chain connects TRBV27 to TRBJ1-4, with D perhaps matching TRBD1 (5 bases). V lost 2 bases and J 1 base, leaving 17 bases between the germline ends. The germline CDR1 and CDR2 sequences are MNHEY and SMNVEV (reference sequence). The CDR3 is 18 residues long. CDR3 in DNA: TGTGCCAGCAGTTTAAATCCTACTAGTGGGGGAACTAATGAAAAACTGTTTTTT. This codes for CASSLNPTSGGTNEKLFF.

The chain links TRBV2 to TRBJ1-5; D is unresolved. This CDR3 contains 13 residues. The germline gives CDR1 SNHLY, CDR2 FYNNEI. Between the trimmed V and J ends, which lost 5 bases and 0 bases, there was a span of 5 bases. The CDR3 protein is CASSSYSNQPQHF. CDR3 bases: TGTGCCAGCAGTTCTTATAGCAATCAGCCCCAGCATTTT.